Shown below are 16 T cell receptor beta chains from a single sample sequenced in a study of shared clonotypes between healthy human individuals. Profiled with immunoSEQ multiplex PCR; TCRdb holds only in-frame clones, not every one. The table includes about 110,000 clones, around 68% detected once. The sequenced sample was memory CD8+ T cells sorted from blood. Subset indicated: CD45RO+ cells pooled with CCR7-negative TemRA cells. All receptors derive from a woman aged 25-40 years in good health.

The CDR3 sequence is CASSFSSSGEQYF. CDR3 in DNA: TGTGCCAGCAGTTTTTCGTCCTCTGGCGAGCAGTACTTC. This rearrangement joins TRBV27 to TRBJ2-7, with D unresolved. The V end was cut by 3 bases, the J end by 6 bases, with 12 bases between. Germline lookup yields CDR1 MNHEY and CDR2 SMNVEV (reference sequence). The CDR3 runs to 13 residues.

The chain combines TRBV6-1 with TRBJ2-3, with TRBD2 identical over 9 bases. Germline V gene sequence: CDR1 MNHNS, CDR2 SASEGT. The ends lost 1 base at V and 4 bases at J; junction bases unmatched: 6. The CDR3 contains 16 residues. The CDR3, as DNA: TGTGCCAGCAGTGAAGGAGGCGGGGGGGGCGCAGATACGCAGTATTTT. Amino acids: CASSEGGGGGADTQYF.

This CDR3 reads CASSSSVARKQPQHF. The CDR3 nucleotides read TGTGCCAGCAGTTCATCCGTGGCCCGTAAGCAGCCCCAGCATTTT. V gene TRBV28 combines with J gene TRBJ1-5; D uncertain. CDR3 length: 15 amino acids. The V gene's germline CDR1 is MDHEN and CDR2 SYDVKM. V was pared by 4 bases and J by 7 bases, with 17 bases between.

The chain is built from TRBV2 and TRBJ2-7; D might be TRBD2 (6 bases). With 5 bases removed from V and 2 bases from J, the gap between germline ends came to 10 bases. This CDR3 spans 13 amino acids. Germline-derived CDR1 and CDR2 are SNHLY and FYNNEI. CDR3 residues: CASSHSGAYEQYF. The CDR3 coding sequence is TGTGCCAGCAGTCACTCGGGGGCCTACGAGCAGTACTTC.

This sequence joins TRBV9 and TRBJ2-2; tentative D call: TRBD2 (6 bases). Germline-derived CDR1 and CDR2 are SGDLS and YYNGEE. The CDR3 runs to 16 residues. V was shortened by 3 bases and J by 0 bases, with 12 bases between the two germline ends. This chain's CDR3 is CASSARDSTNTGELFF. As DNA, the CDR3 is TGTGCCAGCAGCGCCCGGGACTCCACGAACACCGGGGAGCTGTTTTTT.

This clone has a single count. J is TRBJ2-3 and V is TRBV2; D is possibly TRBD2 (6 bases). This CDR3 contains 17 residues. Germline V gene lookup returns CDR1 SNHLY and CDR2 FYNNEI. The V and J ends lost 2 bases and 2 bases respectively, with 17 bases between them. In nucleotides, the CDR3 is TGTGCCAGCAGTGAATTAGTGCTAGCGAAAAACACAGATACGCAGTATTTT. Amino acid sequence: CASSELVLAKNTDTQYF.

This clone was seen more than once but under ten times. This CDR3 reads CASSQGVGLQGWAFF. CDR3 DNA sequence: TGCGCCAGCAGCCAAGGGGTGGGGTTACAGGGATGGGCTTTCTTT. The chain couples TRBV4-1 to TRBJ1-1, with a weak D call TRBD1 (6 bases). This CDR3 contains 15 residues. Germline assignment: CDR1 MGHRA and CDR2 YSYEKL. V lost 1 base, J lost 11 bases, and 20 bases lay in between.

This chain connects TRBV19 to TRBJ1-1; D not certain. Deletions cut 3 bases from V and 5 bases from J, with 19 bases between. The CDR3 runs to 16 residues. The germline V gene encodes CDR1 LNHDA and CDR2 SQIVND (reference sequence). The CDR3 spells CASSMWQPFSQTEAFF. CDR3 DNA sequence: TGTGCCAGTAGTATGTGGCAACCATTCTCCCAAACTGAAGCTTTCTTT.

V usage is TRBV9 and J usage is TRBJ2-1; no clear D. The germline V gene has CDR1 SGDLS and CDR2 YYNGEE. This CDR3 is built from 13 residues. V lost 1 base and J 4 bases, leaving 6 bases between the germline ends. Here the CDR3 reads CASSVSRYNEQFF. Here the CDR3 DNA reads TGTGCCAGCAGCGTATCCCGTTACAATGAGCAGTTCTTC.

This clone was recorded a few times. The V call is TRBV27, the J call TRBJ2-1; TRBD2 agrees at 10 bases. CDR3 length equals 17 residues. Germline trimming cut 1 base from V and 5 bases from J; bases unmatched to any gene: 8. Germline assignment: CDR1 MNHEY and CDR2 SMNVEV (reference sequence). CDR3 sequence (DNA): TGTGCCAGCAGTTTATACGCGTTCCTAGCGGGAGACAATGAGCAGTTCTTC. This encodes CASSLYAFLAGDNEQFF.

V is TRBV9 and J is TRBJ2-1; TRBD2 might be the D (6 bases). Germline CDR1 reads SGDLS; CDR2 reads YYNGEE. Trimming left V 1 base short and J 7 bases short, with 27 bases between. The CDR3 is 19 amino acids. For the CDR3, the DNA is TGTGCCAGCAGCGTAAGATGGGGATTTGGGGACTGGAGGCTAAATGAGCAGTTCTTC. Translation: CASSVRWGFGDWRLNEQFF.

The chain is built from TRBV9 and TRBJ2-7, with 12 nucleotides matching TRBD1. Germline assignment: CDR1 SGDLS and CDR2 YYNGEE. CDR3 length equals 16 residues. Unmatched junction bases numbered 7, after V lost 0 bases and J lost 6 bases. CDR3 sequence reads: CASSVAGTGGSSEQYF. The DNA for the CDR3 is TGTGCCAGCAGCGTAGCTGGGACAGGGGGCTCGAGCGAGCAGTACTTC.

This clone has at least ten counts. This sequence joins TRBV9 and TRBJ1-1, with a possible D match to TRBD1 (5 bases). The V gene lost 0 bases and the J gene lost 0 bases, with 9 bases spanning the gap. Germline CDR1 SGDLS, CDR2 YYNGEE. CDR3 length: 15 amino acids. CDR3 coding DNA: TGTGCCAGCAGCGTAGAGAAACAGGTGAACACTGAAGCTTTCTTT. Translated, it gives CASSVEKQVNTEAFF. The entire variable domain, with the rest obtained from reference TRBV9 and TRBJ1-1, is as follows: DSGVTQTPKHLITATGQRVTLRCSPRSGDLSVYWYQQSLDQGLQFLIQYYNGEERAKGNILERFSAQQFPDLHSELNLSSLELGDSALYFCASSVEKQVNTEAFFGQGTRLTVV.

The rearrangement joins TRBV5-6 to TRBJ2-2; 12 nucleotides align to TRBD2. Germline CDR1 is SGHDT and CDR2 is YYEEEE. CDR3 length equals 18 residues. V dropped 0 bases and J dropped 7; count of bases not matched to a gene: 10. The CDR3 is CASSLERTSGRSVGELFF. CDR3 in DNA: TGTGCCAGCAGCTTGGAGCGAACTAGCGGGAGGAGCGTCGGGGAGCTGTTTTTT.

This clone came up once. CDR3 DNA sequence: TGTGCCAGCAGCCTTGGGGTAGCGGGGGCTACAGATACGCAGTATTTT. Its protein is CASSLGVAGATDTQYF. J is TRBJ2-3 and V is TRBV11-2; 9 bases are shared with TRBD2. V lost 5 bases, J lost 3 bases, and 9 bases stayed unmatched. This CDR3 has 16 residues. The germline CDR1 and CDR2 sequences are SGHAT and FQNNGV. The full variable domain, rest sourced from reference TRBV11-2 and TRBJ2-3, is EAGVAQSPRYKIIEKRQSVAFWCNPISGHATLYWYQQILGQGPKLLIQFQNNGVVDDSQLPKDRFSAERLKGVDSTLKIQPAKLEDSAVYLCASSLGVAGATDTQYFGPGTRLTVL.

The rearrangement uses TRBV28 and TRBJ2-7, with TRBD1 as a possible D gene (6 bases). Per germline, CDR1 MDHEN and CDR2 SYDVKM. V lost 6 bases to trimming and J lost 0 bases, with 9 bases between them. This CDR3 has 13 residues. The chain's CDR3 is CASRPDSSYEQYF. In nucleotides, the CDR3 is TGTGCCAGCAGACCGGACAGCTCCTACGAGCAGTACTTC.